Listed here are 23 T cell receptor beta chains from one sample, sequenced in a study of blood T cell repertoires in COVID-19. Measured with immunoSEQ multiplex PCR; TCRdb has only the in-frame clones, and not every one. The repertoire has 200,000 to 250,000 clones, 85% to 90% of them found once; the top ten carry approximately 3%. Sequenced sample: PBMCs or T cells enriched from blood (not recorded which). The receptors originated from a woman between 45 and 65 years old in a cohort exposed to, infected with or recovered from COVID-19 (not recorded which).

This clone was seen only once. V and J are TRBV5-8 and TRBJ1-1; possibly TRBD1 for D (5 bases). Trimming pared 3 bases from V and 4 bases from J, leaving 16 bases between. CDR3 length equals 15 residues. Germline V gene lookup returns CDR1 SGHTS and CDR2 YDEGEE. This CDR3 is CASSSRGLARTEAFF. The CDR3 bases are TGTGCCAGCAGCTCCCGGGGACTTGCCCGCACTGAAGCTTTCTTT.

This sequence joins TRBV11-1 and TRBJ2-2; 8 nucleotides agree with TRBD2. Trimming took 3 bases from V and 4 from J; bases not matched to a gene: 4. Germline V gives CDR1 SGHAT, CDR2 FQDESV (reference sequence). The CDR3 sequence is 15 residues long. CDR3 sequence reads: CASSLTGGPTGELFF. The CDR3, as DNA: TGTGCCAGCAGCTTGACGGGGGGGCCCACCGGGGAGCTGTTTTTT.

V is TRBV10-1 and J is TRBJ1-2; 9 nucleotides align to TRBD1. This CDR3 comprises 14 residues. CDR1 and CDR2 from the germline V gene are WNHNN and SYGVQD (reference sequence). V was pared by 5 bases and J by 5 bases, with 6 bases of the junction left unmatched. DNA for the CDR3: TGCGCCAGCAGTCACACAGGGGGCGAGTATGGCTACACCTTC. This codes for CASSHTGGEYGYTF.

This clone came up a few times. The chain combines TRBV11-2 with TRBJ1-2; D is uncertain. Trimming took 5 bases from V and 3 from J, leaving 10 bases between them. The V gene's germline CDR1 is SGHAT and CDR2 FQNNGV. The CDR3 covers 13 residues. CDR3: CASSTGNHYGYTF. The CDR3 DNA follows: TGTGCCAGCAGCACGGGGAACCACTATGGCTACACCTTC.

The genes are TRBV4-3 and TRBJ2-1, with TRBD2 as a possible D gene (6 bases). Trimming took off 0 bases at V and 2 bases at J, with 11 bases between the two ends. CDR3 length: 16 residues. Germline V gives CDR1 LGHNA, CDR2 YSLEER. CDR3 DNA sequence: TGCGCCAGCAGCCAAGATACCCGGGGGACCTACAATGAGCAGTTCTTC. Protein sequence: CASSQDTRGTYNEQFF.

V gene TRBV7-2 combines with J gene TRBJ1-2; D not certain. V dropped 5 bases and J dropped 2 bases, with 12 bases sitting between them. This CDR3 comprises 14 residues. Germline values: CDR1 SGHTA, CDR2 FQGNSA. The CDR3 loop reads CASSPLGINYGYTF. In nucleotides, the CDR3 is TGTGCCAGCAGCCCCCTCGGTATCAACTATGGCTACACCTTC.

This chain connects TRBV4-2 to TRBJ1-5; D gene ambiguous. This CDR3 is 15 amino acids long. CDR1 is LGHNA and CDR2 is YNFKEQ in the germline V gene. V was cut by 1 base and J by 3 bases, with 10 bases left in between. DNA for the CDR3: TGTGCCAGCAGCCAAGCCGAACAGTACAATCAGCCCCAGCATTTT. Amino acid sequence: CASSQAEQYNQPQHF.

The chain joins TRBV6-5 to TRBJ2-4; TRBD2 agrees at 10 bases. J lost 8 bases, V lost 6 bases, and 10 bases had no gene match. The germline gives CDR1 MNHEY, CDR2 SVGAGI. The CDR3 totals 15 residues. In DNA, the CDR3 is TGTGCCAGCAGCAGTTCGAGCGGGGGGGGTGACATTCAGTACTTC. Translation gives CASSSSSGGGDIQYF.

The chain carries TRBV30 and TRBJ1-2; TRBD1 is a possible D gene (5 bases). V was cut by 8 bases and J by 8 bases, with 18 bases left in between. Germline CDR1 is GTSNPN and CDR2 is SVGIG (reference sequence). This CDR3 has 12 amino acids. The CDR3 sequence is CAGARGIRGYTF. In nucleotides, the CDR3 is TGTGCCGGGGCCCGAGGGATTAGAGGCTACACCTTC.

The DNA of the CDR3 is TGTGCCAGCAGTTTGGAGACTGAAGCTTTCTTT. This encodes CASSLETEAFF. The rearrangement uses TRBV12-3 or TRBV12-4 and TRBJ1-1; no clear D gene. V dropped 3 bases and J dropped 5 bases, with 4 bases sitting between them. The CDR3 is made up of 11 amino acids.

The V call is TRBV11-2, the J call TRBJ2-7; 8 nucleotides align to TRBD1. The germline gives CDR1 SGHAT, CDR2 FQNNGV. V lost 1 base to trimming and J lost 3 bases; unmatched junction nucleotides: 2. The CDR3 runs to 14 residues. This chain's CDR3 is CASSLAGTGYEQYF. The CDR3 nucleotides are TGTGCCAGCAGCTTAGCCGGGACAGGCTACGAGCAGTACTTC.

V gene TRBV10-3 combines with J gene TRBJ2-2; D is unclear. Trimming cost V 7 bases and J 1 base, with 7 bases left between them. Germline lookup yields CDR1 ENHRY and CDR2 SYGVKD. The CDR3 contains 13 residues. Here the CDR3 DNA reads TGTGCCATCACTCCGGGGAACACCGGGGAGCTGTTTTTT. This codes for CAITPGNTGELFF.

The V and J genes are TRBV2 and TRBJ1-3; 7 positions agree with TRBD1. The CDR3 runs 13 residues. Germline V gene sequence: CDR1 SNHLY, CDR2 FYNNEI. J lost 2 bases, V lost 9 bases, and 4 bases had no gene match. This chain's CDR3 is CARSGGPGNTIYF. CDR3 sequence (DNA): TGTGCCAGGTCAGGGGGTCCTGGAAACACCATATATTTT.

This clone was seen more than once but under ten times. The chain has TRBV6-5 and TRBJ1-1, with a tentative D call TRBD1 (6 bases). From germline, CDR1 is MNHEY and CDR2 SVGAGI. With 5 bases removed from V and 1 base from J, the gap between germline ends came to 11 bases. CDR3 length: 14 residues. In DNA, the CDR3 is TGTGCCAGCAGTCGACAGGTAGAGAACACTGAAGCTTTCTTT. Encoded protein: CASSRQVENTEAFF.

This clone was picked up one time. J is TRBJ2-3 and V is TRBV5-4, with 7 bases matching TRBD2. The CDR3 sequence is 16 residues long. Germline loops: CDR1 SGHNT, CDR2 YYREEE (reference sequence). J lost 0 bases, V lost 1 base, and 5 bases had no gene match. The DNA for the CDR3 is TGTGCCAGCAGCTTGAGGCTAGCGGTCAGCACAGATACGCAGTATTTT. Residues: CASSLRLAVSTDTQYF.

This clone was seen more than once but under ten times. The chain recombines TRBV6-2 or TRBV6-3 with TRBJ2-3; the match to TRBD2 covers 8 bases. Trimming took 2 bases from V and 4 from J; bases not matched to a gene: 2. Germline V gives CDR1 MNHEY, CDR2 SVGEGT. The CDR3 runs to 14 residues. This chain's CDR3 is CASSYGTSSDTQYF. The CDR3 DNA follows: TGTGCCAGCAGTTACGGGACTAGTTCAGATACGCAGTATTTT.

The rearrangement links TRBV7-9 to TRBJ1-5; 7 bases agree with TRBD1. J lost 3 bases, V lost 0 bases, and 2 bases had no gene match. The germline CDR1 and CDR2 sequences are SEHNR and FQNEAQ (reference sequence). CDR3 length: 15 amino acids. CDR3 region: CASSLAGQINQPQHF. Here the CDR3 DNA reads TGTGCCAGCAGCTTAGCGGGACAGATCAATCAGCCCCAGCATTTT.

The chain joins TRBV6-2 or TRBV6-3 to TRBJ1-5, with 10 bases identical to TRBD1. Per the germline V gene, CDR1 is MNHEY and CDR2 is SVGEGT. V lost 2 bases to trimming and J lost 7 bases; unmatched junction nucleotides: 5. The CDR3 sequence is 15 residues long. The CDR3 DNA is TGTGCCAGCAGTTACGTGACAGGGGGCATGCAGCCCCAGCATTTT. This gives the protein CASSYVTGGMQPQHF.

The chain employs TRBV18 and TRBJ1-2; 7 bases map to TRBD1. Per germline, CDR1 KGHSH and CDR2 LQKENI. The CDR3 has 15 amino acids. J gave up 2 bases and V 3 bases, and 6 bases lay outside the gene matches. The CDR3 DNA follows: TGTGCCAGCTCACCTACGGGACAGACGAACTATGGCTACACCTTC. It yields the protein CASSPTGQTNYGYTF.

The gene calls are TRBV5-6 and TRBJ1-5; 9 bases line up with TRBD1. Trimming removed 5 bases from V and 5 bases from J; junction bases left unmatched: 5. The CDR3 runs 14 residues. From germline, CDR1 is SGHDT and CDR2 YYEEEE. The CDR3 sequence: CASSTGTGHQPQHF. The CDR3, as DNA: TGTGCCAGCAGTACCGGGACAGGGCATCAGCCCCAGCATTTT. The full variable domain, in which reference TRBV5-6 and TRBJ1-5 provide the parts outside the CDR3, is DAGVTQSPTHLIKTRGQQVTLRCSPKSGHDTVSWYQQALGQGPQFIFQYYEEEERQRGNFPDRFSGHQFPNYSSELNVNALLLGDSALYLCASSTGTGHQPQHFGDGTRLSIL.

The J gene is TRBJ2-7, the V gene TRBV27; 9 bases align to TRBD1. Germline V gene sequence: CDR1 MNHEY, CDR2 SMNVEV (reference sequence). The CDR3 spans 15 residues. V lost 8 bases and J lost 2; bases outside the gene matches: 10. Here the CDR3 reads CASRAITGGTYEQYF. CDR3 in DNA: TGTGCCAGCCGAGCTATCACAGGGGGCACCTACGAGCAGTACTTC.

The chain employs TRBV29-1 and TRBJ1-5; D is undetermined. The CDR3 is 13 amino acids. V was clipped by 4 bases and J by 11 bases, with 18 bases between them. Germline-derived CDR1 and CDR2 are SQVTM and ANQGSEA. The DNA of the CDR3 is TGCAGCGTTGCAGACGGTAGACAATCAGCCCAGCATTTT. Protein sequence: CSVADGRQSAQHF.

The chain carries TRBV7-6 and TRBJ1-6; D may be TRBD1 (5 bases). Deletions cut 5 bases from V and 0 bases from J, with 23 bases between. Germline V gene lookup returns CDR1 SGHVS and CDR2 FNYEAQ. This CDR3 has 20 residues. CDR3 nucleotide sequence: TGTGCCAGCAGCGTCCTCGCCCAGGGTTCGCTAAGCTCCTATAATTCACCCCTCCACTTT. Its translation: CASSVLAQGSLSSYNSPLHF.